One sample yielded the 23 T cell receptor beta chains listed below, sequenced in a study of CD8 T cells in Susac syndrome. Random-hexamer reverse transcription was applied to roughly 0.5 to 1 ug RNA. TCRdb redid the calling of the immunoSEQ multiplex PCR reads with MiXCR, one entry per CDR3 protein. The data show around 70,000 distinct CDR3 sequences, just under 95% seen once. The sequencing input was CD8+ T cells from PBMCs. These receptors all come from a human donor with multiple sclerosis.

The chain employs TRBV6-5 and TRBJ2-3; a possible D gene is TRBD2 (6 bases). In germline, CDR1 is MNHEY, CDR2 SVGAGI. The CDR3 is 13 amino acids. Trimming removed 4 bases from V and 5 bases from J, with 10 bases in between. The CDR3 loop reads CASSFLGGDTQYF. In DNA form, the CDR3 reads TGTGCCAGCAGTTTTTTGGGGGGAGATACGCAGTATTTT.

The chain combines TRBV25-1 with TRBJ2-1, with no clear D. CDR3 size: 16 residues. Trimming stripped 7 bases from V and 0 bases from J, with 16 bases between. Germline V lookup: CDR1 MGHDK, CDR2 SYGVNS. As DNA, the CDR3 is TGTGCCAGCACCTCGGGTCAGGTGAGCTCCTACAATGAGCAGTTCTTC. Its protein product is CASTSGQVSSYNEQFF.

This rearrangement joins TRBV19 to TRBJ2-1; D assignment may be TRBD1 or TRBD2 (5 bases each). The germline gives CDR1 LNHDA, CDR2 SQIVND (reference sequence). V was cut by 7 bases and J by 4 bases, with 20 bases left in between. The CDR3 is 16 residues long. CDR3 bases: TGTGCCAGTATGGGGGTGGGGACGGACCCGTACAATGAGCAGTTCTTC. This sequence encodes CASMGVGTDPYNEQFF.

The chain is built from TRBV10-3 and TRBJ2-7, with D possibly being TRBD1 (6 bases). There are 11 residues in the CDR3. The germline V and J ends were trimmed by 11 bases and 7 bases, with 15 bases remaining between them. The germline CDR1 and CDR2 sequences are ENHRY and SYGVKD. CDR3 in amino acids: CAVAAGDEQYF. The CDR3 DNA sequence: TGTGCCGTAGCTGCAGGGGATGAGCAGTACTTC.

The gene calls are TRBV20-1 and TRBJ2-7, with TRBD2 matching 11 bases. V shed 6 bases, J shed 6 bases, and the junction held 7 bases outside the gene matches. The CDR3 is 13 residues long. The germline CDR1 and CDR2 sequences are DFQATT and SNEGSKA (reference sequence). DNA for the CDR3: TGCAGTGCACCACTAGCGGGAGTCTCCGAGCAGTACTTC. This gives the protein CSAPLAGVSEQYF.

This chain links TRBV3-1 with TRBJ2-1; D may be TRBD2 (5 bases). The CDR3 runs 14 residues. Per germline, CDR1 LGHDT and CDR2 YNNKEL (reference sequence). The V end was cut by 0 bases, the J end by 6 bases, with 9 bases between. CDR3 sequence (DNA): TGTGCCAGCAGCCAAGAATATAGCGCCAATGAGCAGTTCTTC. Translation: CASSQEYSANEQFF.

This clonotype was observed a single time. The CDR3 sequence is CASSLRPGQGKGADTQYF. The CDR3 nucleotides read TGTGCCAGCAGCTTGAGACCGGGACAGGGTAAAGGGGCAGATACGCAGTATTTT. The rearrangement links TRBV7-9 to TRBJ2-3; TRBD1 agrees at 9 bases. The CDR3 is 18 amino acids. The ends lost 3 bases at V and 4 bases at J; junction bases unmatched: 14. Germline assignment: CDR1 SEHNR and CDR2 FQNEAQ (reference sequence). Drawing the rest from reference TRBV7-9 and TRBJ2-3, the complete variable domain is DTGVSQNPRHKITKRGQNVTFRCDPISEHNRLYWYRQTLGQGPEFLTYFQNEAQLEKSRLLSDRFSAERPKGSFSTLEIQRTEQGDSAMYLCASSLRPGQGKGADTQYFGPGTRLTVL.

The rearrangement uses TRBV27 and TRBJ1-4; D is undetermined. With 5 bases removed from V and 7 bases from J, the gap between germline ends came to 17 bases. Germline CDR1 reads MNHEY; CDR2 reads SMNVEV (reference sequence). This CDR3 is 15 amino acids long. This chain's CDR3 is CASSLGSGPTEKLFF. For the CDR3, the DNA is TGTGCCAGCAGTCTCGGCTCCGGGCCCACTGAAAAACTGTTTTTT.

The chain joins TRBV28 to TRBJ2-7; D is uncertain. The CDR3 is 12 amino acids. Per germline, CDR1 MDHEN and CDR2 SYDVKM. With 4 bases removed from V and 7 bases from J, the gap between germline ends came to 11 bases. This CDR3 is CASSSLPREQYF. CDR3 nucleotides: TGTGCCAGCAGTTCCCTTCCCAGGGAGCAGTACTTC.

This chain links TRBV7-9 with TRBJ2-6; 8 bases line up with TRBD1. Germline values: CDR1 SEHNR, CDR2 FQNEAQ (reference sequence). The CDR3 loop spans 17 amino acids. J gave up 6 bases and V 2 bases, and 9 bases lay outside the gene matches. This CDR3 is CASSLSGQGVAANVLTF. In DNA, the CDR3 is TGTGCCAGCAGCTTATCCGGACAGGGCGTCGCGGCCAACGTCCTGACTTTC.

This chain uses TRBV12-3 or TRBV12-4 with TRBJ2-1; 8 positions match TRBD2. The CDR3 is 15 residues long. V was clipped by 4 bases and J by 3 bases; unmatched bases: 5. In nucleotides, the CDR3 is TGTGCCAGCAGTTCCGGGGGGGCGATCTACAATGAGCAGTTCTTC. Protein sequence: CASSSGGAIYNEQFF.

The chain combines TRBV29-1 with TRBJ2-1, with TRBD1 as a possible D gene (5 bases). V lost 4 bases, J lost 4 bases, and 8 bases lay in between. The germline gives CDR1 SQVTM, CDR2 ANQGSEA. This CDR3 is 12 amino acids long. CDR3 in DNA: TGCAGCGTTGTTTCAGGGTACAATGAGCAGTTCTTC. Its protein product is CSVVSGYNEQFF.

This clonotype has a single count. The CDR3 coding sequence is TGTGCCTGGAGTGTACTAGGGGACTATGGCTACACCTTC. Translation: CAWSVLGDYGYTF. V usage is TRBV30 and J usage is TRBJ1-2; the D gene is possibly TRBD1 (5 bases). The V gene lost 0 bases and the J gene lost 3 bases, with 8 bases spanning the gap. This CDR3 is built from 13 residues. Germline V CDR1 and CDR2: GTSNPN, SVGIG (reference sequence). Based on the CDR3 plus reference TRBV30 and TRBJ1-2, the full variable domain is SQTIHQWPATLVQPVGSPLSLECTVEGTSNPNLYWYRQAAGRGLQLLFYSVGIGQISSEVPQNLSASRPQDRQFILSSKKLLLSDSGFYLCAWSVLGDYGYTFGSGTRLTVV.

The CDR3 nucleotides are TGTGCCACCAGTTATGATGCTGAGACCCAGTACTTC. It encodes CATSYDAETQYF. The V call is TRBV24-1, the J call TRBJ2-5; unclear D gene. Germline assignment: CDR1 KGHDR and CDR2 SFDVKD. V was trimmed by 6 bases and J by 5 bases, leaving 9 bases between them. There are 12 residues in the CDR3.

The rearrangement links TRBV27 to TRBJ2-1; D remains unclear. With 8 bases removed from V and 8 bases from J, the gap between germline ends came to 16 bases. Germline-derived CDR1 and CDR2 are MNHEY and SMNVEV (reference sequence). The length of the CDR3 is 13 residues. The CDR3, as DNA: TGTGCCAGCGGGATTCAGCGTGGCGATGAGCAGTTCTTC. This translates into CASGIQRGDEQFF.

This sequence joins TRBV18 and TRBJ2-3; D gene uncertain. This CDR3 has 14 residues. Germline V lookup: CDR1 KGHSH, CDR2 LQKENI. Deletions cut 3 bases from V and 2 bases from J, with 9 bases between. The CDR3 is CASSPAPYTDTQYF. CDR3 bases: TGTGCCAGCTCACCCGCTCCCTACACAGATACGCAGTATTTT.

A few counts support this clonotype. The chain combines TRBV14 with TRBJ2-7, with unresolved D. Trimming shortened V by 3 bases and J by 3 bases, and 6 bases separated the two germline ends. This CDR3 spans 12 amino acids. In germline, CDR1 is SGHDN, CDR2 FVKESK. CDR3 bases: TGTGCCAGCAGCCAGGCCCACTACGAGCAGTACTTC. This codes for CASSQAHYEQYF.

This chain connects TRBV12-3 or TRBV12-4 to TRBJ2-5; D is unresolved. Trimming left V 6 bases short and J 0 bases short, with 11 bases between. The CDR3 spans 14 residues. CDR3 amino acids: CASSLRHDQETQYF. The CDR3 coding sequence is TGTGCCAGCAGCCTGAGACACGACCAAGAGACCCAGTACTTC.

The V call is TRBV6-5, the J call TRBJ2-1; 7 bases align to TRBD2. Germline lookup yields CDR1 MNHEY and CDR2 SVGAGI. The length of the CDR3 is 13 residues. Trimming took 6 bases from V and 9 from J; bases not matched to a gene: 8. CDR3 nucleotides: TGTGCCAGCAGCCACTCGGGCGGGGGTGAGCAGTTCTTC. Residues: CASSHSGGGEQFF.

V usage is TRBV6-4 and J usage is TRBJ1-1; no clear D gene. Between the trimmed V and J ends, which lost 0 bases and 1 base, there was a span of 9 bases. Germline CDR1 reads MRHNA; CDR2 reads SNTAGT. This CDR3 is built from 15 residues. The CDR3 nucleotides are TGTGCCAGCAGTGACTCGTTCGGGCAGAACACTGAAGCTTTCTTT. This gives the protein CASSDSFGQNTEAFF.

The chain joins TRBV21-1 to TRBJ1-4; the table's D call TRBD1 went unverified against the DNA. TRBV21-1 is a listed pseudogene. The CDR3 loop spans 16 amino acids. CDR3 coding DNA: TGTGCCAGCAGCGACTCTCGACAGTTCGCTAATGAAAAACTGTTTTTT. Translation: CASSDSRQFANEKLFF.

J is TRBJ2-7 and V is TRBV28; D tentatively reads TRBD1 or TRBD2 (5 bases each). V lost 8 bases and J lost 4, with 18 bases in between. Germline CDR1 MDHEN, CDR2 SYDVKM. The CDR3 loop spans 14 amino acids. CDR3 in DNA: TGTGCCAGCGCGTACGGGACCCGGGGATACGAGCAGTACTTC. It encodes CASAYGTRGYEQYF.

The V gene is TRBV20-1, the J gene TRBJ2-1; 12 nucleotides line up with TRBD2. The germline CDR1 and CDR2 sequences are DFQATT and SNEGSKA (reference sequence). The CDR3 totals 14 residues. Trimming took 6 bases from V and 8 from J; bases not matched to a gene: 8. The CDR3 is CSAPLAGGPDEQFF. CDR3 DNA sequence: TGCAGTGCGCCGCTAGCGGGGGGGCCGGATGAGCAGTTCTTC.